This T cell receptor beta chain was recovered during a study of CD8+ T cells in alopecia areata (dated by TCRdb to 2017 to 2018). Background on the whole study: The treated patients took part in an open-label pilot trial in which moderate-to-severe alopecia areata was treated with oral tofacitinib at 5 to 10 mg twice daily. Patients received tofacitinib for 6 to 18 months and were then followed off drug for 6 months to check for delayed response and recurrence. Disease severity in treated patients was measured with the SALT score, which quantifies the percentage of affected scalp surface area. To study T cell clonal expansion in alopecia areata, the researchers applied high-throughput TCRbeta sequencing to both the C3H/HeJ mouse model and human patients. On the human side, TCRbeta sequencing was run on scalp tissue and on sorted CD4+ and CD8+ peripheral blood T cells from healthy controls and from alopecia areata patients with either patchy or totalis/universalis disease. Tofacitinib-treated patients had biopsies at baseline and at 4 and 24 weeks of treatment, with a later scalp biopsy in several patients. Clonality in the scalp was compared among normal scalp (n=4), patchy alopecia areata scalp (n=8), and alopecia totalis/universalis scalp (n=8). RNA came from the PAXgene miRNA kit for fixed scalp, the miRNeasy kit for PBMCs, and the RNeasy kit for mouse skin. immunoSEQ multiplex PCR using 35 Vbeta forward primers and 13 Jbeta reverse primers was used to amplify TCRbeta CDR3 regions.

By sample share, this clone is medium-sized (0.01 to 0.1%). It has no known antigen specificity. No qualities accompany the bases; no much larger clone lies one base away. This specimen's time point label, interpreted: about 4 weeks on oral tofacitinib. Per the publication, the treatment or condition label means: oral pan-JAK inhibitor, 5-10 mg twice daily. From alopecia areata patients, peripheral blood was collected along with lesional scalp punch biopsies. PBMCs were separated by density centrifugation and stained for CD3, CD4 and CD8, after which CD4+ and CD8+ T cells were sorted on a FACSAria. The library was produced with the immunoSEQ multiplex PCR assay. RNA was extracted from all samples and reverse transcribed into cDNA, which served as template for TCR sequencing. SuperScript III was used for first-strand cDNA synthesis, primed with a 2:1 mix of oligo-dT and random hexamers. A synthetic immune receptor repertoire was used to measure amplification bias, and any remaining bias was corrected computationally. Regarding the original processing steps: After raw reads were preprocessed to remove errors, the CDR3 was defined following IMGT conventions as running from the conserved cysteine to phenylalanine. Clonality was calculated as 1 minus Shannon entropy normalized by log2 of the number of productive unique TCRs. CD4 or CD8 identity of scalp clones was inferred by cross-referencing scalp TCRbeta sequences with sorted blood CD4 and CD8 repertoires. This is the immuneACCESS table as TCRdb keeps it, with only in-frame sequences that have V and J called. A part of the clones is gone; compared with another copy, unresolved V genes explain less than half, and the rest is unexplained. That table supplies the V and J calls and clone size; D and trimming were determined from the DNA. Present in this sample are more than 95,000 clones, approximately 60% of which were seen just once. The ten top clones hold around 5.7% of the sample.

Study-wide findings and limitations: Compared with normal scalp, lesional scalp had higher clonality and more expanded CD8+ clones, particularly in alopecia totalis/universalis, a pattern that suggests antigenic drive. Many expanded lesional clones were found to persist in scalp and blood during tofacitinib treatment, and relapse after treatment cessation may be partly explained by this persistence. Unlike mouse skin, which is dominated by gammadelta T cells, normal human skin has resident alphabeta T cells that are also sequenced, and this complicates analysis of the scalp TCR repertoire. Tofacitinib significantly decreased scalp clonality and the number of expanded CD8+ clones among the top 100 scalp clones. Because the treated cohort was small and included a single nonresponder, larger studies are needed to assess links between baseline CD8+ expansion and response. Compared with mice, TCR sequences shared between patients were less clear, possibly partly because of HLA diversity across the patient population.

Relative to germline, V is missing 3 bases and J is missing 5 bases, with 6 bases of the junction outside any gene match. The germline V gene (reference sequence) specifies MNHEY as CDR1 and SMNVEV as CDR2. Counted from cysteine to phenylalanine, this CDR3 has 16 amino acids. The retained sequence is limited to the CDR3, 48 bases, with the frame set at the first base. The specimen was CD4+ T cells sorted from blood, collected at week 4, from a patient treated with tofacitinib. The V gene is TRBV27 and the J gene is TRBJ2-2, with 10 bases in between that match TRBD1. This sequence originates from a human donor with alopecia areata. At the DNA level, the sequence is TGTGCCAGCAGTTTTGGAGACAGGGGGCTAACCGGGGAGCTGTTTTTT. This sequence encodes CASSFGDRGLTGELFF.